Shown below are 26 T cell receptor beta chains from a single sample sequenced in a study of T cells in Graves' hyperthyroidism and ophthalmopathy. TCR beta CDR3 region amplification was performed from RNA transcripts. The TCR CDR3 was amplified in a first-round RT-PCR using the HTBI primer set. TCRdb processed the multiplex PCR reads anew with MiXCR; each CDR3 protein has one entry. The profile shows about 400,000 distinct CDR3 sequences, more than 13% of them singletons. The sample taken for sequencing was blood. Receptor source: a woman in her 30s with Graves' hyperthyroidism.

This clonotype was counted ten times or more. The rearrangement uses TRBV7-2 and TRBJ1-5; D is ambiguous. Germline V CDR1 and CDR2: SGHTA, FQGNSA. The CDR3 sequence is 13 residues long. The V end lost 5 bases, the J end lost 6 bases, and 11 bases lay between the germline ends. The CDR3 bases are TGTGCCAGCAGCCTAATTACGACTCAGCCCCAGCATTTT. Its protein product is CASSLITTQPQHF.

This clonotype was detected ten times or more. This rearrangement joins TRBV18 to TRBJ2-5, with D unclear. Trimming stripped 0 bases from V and 6 bases from J, with 5 bases between. Germline V CDR1 and CDR2: KGHSH, LQKENI. The CDR3 sequence is 12 residues long. The CDR3 DNA is TGTGCCAGCTCACCACCGCAGCAGACCCAGTACTTC. Translation: CASSPPQQTQYF.

This clonotype was counted many times. The genes are TRBV28 and TRBJ1-1; D gene uncertain. Germline CDR1 and CDR2: MDHEN and SYDVKM. Between the trimmed V and J ends, which lost 1 base and 3 bases, there was a span of 12 bases. The CDR3 runs 15 residues. The CDR3 here is CASSLSVGIYTEAFF. CDR3 sequence (DNA): TGTGCCAGCAGTTTATCGGTGGGTATATACACTGAAGCTTTCTTT.

This clonotype was seen more than once but under ten times. The chain uses TRBV2 and TRBJ2-7; 7 nucleotides agree with TRBD1. The CDR3 runs 13 residues. Germline V CDR1 and CDR2: SNHLY, FYNNEI. V dropped 1 base and J dropped 5; count of bases not matched to a gene: 2. The CDR3 bases are TGTGCCAGCAGTGAAGACAGGGGTCACGAGCAGTACTTC. Protein sequence: CASSEDRGHEQYF.

The chain joins TRBV4-2 to TRBJ1-5; 10 nucleotides match TRBD1. CDR3 size: 15 residues. Per germline, CDR1 LGHNA and CDR2 YNFKEQ. The V segment lost 5 bases and the J segment 5 bases; nucleotides outside the gene matches: 6. CDR3 bases: TGTGCCAGCAGCACCCTCGGACAGGGGGATCAGCCCCAGCATTTT. Protein product: CASSTLGQGDQPQHF.

This chain joins TRBV10-3 and TRBJ2-3, with D hard to call. Germline V gene data show CDR1 as ENHRY and CDR2 as SYGVKD. V shed 6 bases and J shed 6 bases, with 13 bases lying between them. This CDR3 has 13 amino acids. CDR3 residues: CAISQINGDTQYF. The CDR3 region has the DNA TGTGCCATCAGCCAGATTAACGGCGATACGCAGTATTTT.

There are many counts of this clonotype. This rearrangement joins TRBV7-9 to TRBJ2-1, with 9 nucleotides matching TRBD1. Germline CDR1 SEHNR, CDR2 FQNEAQ (reference sequence). Trimming took 5 bases from V and 6 from J; bases not matched to a gene: 11. CDR3 length: 16 amino acids. CDR3 loop: CASSPWRTGVVNEQFF. As DNA, the CDR3 is TGTGCCAGCAGCCCCTGGCGGACAGGGGTTGTCAATGAGCAGTTCTTC. Using reference TRBV7-9 and TRBJ2-1 for the parts outside the CDR3, the full variable domain is DTGVSQNPRHKITKRGQNVTFRCDPISEHNRLYWYRQTLGQGPEFLTYFQNEAQLEKSRLLSDRFSAERPKGSFSTLEIQRTEQGDSAMYLCASSPWRTGVVNEQFFGPGTRLTVL.

The chain has TRBV19 and TRBJ2-5, with D uncertain. Germline CDR1 and CDR2: LNHDA and SQIVND (reference sequence). CDR3 size: 14 residues. Trimming shortened V by 1 base and J by 2 bases, and 8 bases separated the two germline ends. The CDR3 protein is CASSIVIGQETQYF. CDR3 DNA sequence: TGTGCCAGTAGTATAGTGATAGGGCAAGAGACCCAGTACTTC.

The chain combines TRBV7-9 with TRBJ2-3; D not certain. The germline gives CDR1 SEHNR, CDR2 FQNEAQ (reference sequence). V gave up 5 bases and J gave up 4 bases, with 16 bases separating them. CDR3 size: 15 residues. The chain's CDR3 is CASSPRWEKSDTQYF. CDR3 nucleotide sequence: TGTGCCAGCAGCCCGAGGTGGGAAAAGTCAGATACGCAGTATTTT.

V gene TRBV29-1 combines with J gene TRBJ1-2; 7 positions match TRBD1. After removal of 1 base from V and 3 bases from J, the junction contained 8 bases not matched to a gene. The CDR3 length is 15 residues. The germline V gene encodes CDR1 SQVTM and CDR2 ANQGSEA. The CDR3 is CSVEGTTGADYGYTF. In DNA, the CDR3 is TGCAGCGTTGAAGGGACCACAGGGGCGGACTATGGCTACACCTTC.

There are many counts of this clonotype. The chain employs TRBV2 and TRBJ1-1; no firm D call. V lost 3 bases, J lost 0 bases, and 8 bases lay in between. The germline V gene encodes CDR1 SNHLY and CDR2 FYNNEI. The CDR3 is 14 amino acids. In nucleotides, the CDR3 is TGTGCCAGCAGTGAGGCAGGCTTGAACACTGAAGCTTTCTTT. Protein: CASSEAGLNTEAFF.

Many counts were recorded for this clonotype. The chain carries TRBV12-3 or TRBV12-4 and TRBJ2-1; 8 positions agree with TRBD1. This CDR3 has 14 amino acids. V shed 3 bases, J shed 7 bases, and the junction held 5 bases outside the gene matches. The CDR3 here is CASSLRTGFNEQFF. CDR3 DNA sequence: TGTGCCAGCAGTTTGAGGACAGGGTTTAATGAGCAGTTCTTC.

This clonotype was counted between two and nine times. V usage is TRBV4-1 and J usage is TRBJ2-7; 12 bases align to TRBD1. The trim removed 4 bases at V and 5 bases at J, leaving 9 bases unmatched. The CDR3 contains 16 residues. Germline V CDR1 and CDR2: MGHRA, YSYEKL. The DNA of the CDR3 is TGCGCCAGCAGCCCAGCCGGGACAGGGGGCTTCAACGAGCAGTACTTC. Translation gives CASSPAGTGGFNEQYF.

This clonotype was found many times. V is TRBV2 and J is TRBJ1-4; the D gene is possibly TRBD1 (6 bases). There are 15 residues in the CDR3. Germline loops: CDR1 SNHLY, CDR2 FYNNEI. V was clipped by 7 bases and J by 7 bases, with 19 bases between them. The CDR3 protein is CASTQVGAVGEKLFF. For the CDR3, the DNA is TGTGCCAGCACCCAGGTGGGGGCCGTGGGTGAAAAACTGTTTTTT. The full variable domain, with the rest looked up from reference TRBV2 and TRBJ1-4, is EPEVTQTPSHQVTQMGQEVILRCVPISNHLYFYWYRQILGQKVEFLVSFYNNEISEKSEIFDDQFSVERPDGSNFTLKIRSTKLEDSAMYFCASTQVGAVGEKLFFGSGTQLSVL.

V is TRBV7-2 and J is TRBJ1-5; D perhaps matches TRBD1 (5 bases). Per germline, CDR1 SGHTA and CDR2 FQGNSA. This CDR3 region has 13 residues. Trimming removed 4 bases at V and 12 bases at J, with 16 bases between. The CDR3 reads CASSSNRDAGQHF. The CDR3 bases are TGTGCCAGCAGCTCGAACCGGGACGCCGGCCAGCATTTT.

The rearrangement links TRBV27 to TRBJ2-6, with 7 bases fitting TRBD2. The CDR3 is 17 amino acids. J lost 0 bases, V lost 2 bases, and 4 bases had no gene match. The germline CDR1 and CDR2 sequences are MNHEY and SMNVEV (reference sequence). CDR3 region: CASSLGGLFSGANVLTF. The CDR3 bases are TGTGCCAGCAGTTTAGGGGGACTATTCTCTGGGGCCAACGTCCTGACTTTC.

This clonotype was seen repeatedly, ten times or more. V gene TRBV28 combines with J gene TRBJ2-3; 10 bases line up with TRBD2. The CDR3 consists of 16 residues. Germline CDR1 reads MDHEN; CDR2 reads SYDVKM. The V segment lost 7 bases and the J segment 4 bases; nucleotides outside the gene matches: 11. This CDR3 is CASMRSSGSRADTQYF. The DNA for the CDR3 is TGTGCCAGCATGCGGTCTAGCGGGAGTAGAGCAGATACGCAGTATTTT.

This clonotype has at least ten counts. V gene TRBV30 combines with J gene TRBJ2-1; D not certain. V was cut by 0 bases and J by 0 bases, with 12 bases left in between. The CDR3 consists of 16 residues. Germline assignment: CDR1 GTSNPN and CDR2 SVGIG (reference sequence). The CDR3 DNA reads TGTGCCTGGAGTGTACTTACGTCCAGCTCCTACAATGAGCAGTTCTTC. Translation gives CAWSVLTSSSYNEQFF.

This clonotype was detected many times. The chain employs TRBV6-1 and TRBJ2-1, with a possible D match to TRBD2 (5 bases). Germline CDR1 reads MNHNS; CDR2 reads SASEGT. The CDR3 extends over 14 amino acids. The ends were cut back, 6 bases at V and 8 bases at J, with 17 bases in the middle. The CDR3 nucleotides are TGTGCCAGCAGCTCCTCCCTGACTACACATGAGCAGTTCTTC. This gives the protein CASSSSLTTHEQFF.

This chain uses TRBV18 with TRBJ1-3; no clear D gene. From germline, CDR1 is KGHSH and CDR2 LQKENI. The germline V and J ends were trimmed by 0 bases and 0 bases, with 15 bases remaining between them. CDR3 length: 18 residues. In DNA form, the CDR3 reads TGTGCCAGCTCACCACCCAGACTTCAGACTAGCTCTGGAAACACCATATATTTT. Translating it yields CASSPPRLQTSSGNTIYF. Combining the CDR3 with reference TRBV18 and TRBJ1-3 gives the whole variable domain NAGVMQNPRHLVRRRGQEARLRCSPMKGHSHVYWYRQLPEEGLKFMVYLQKENIIDESGMPKERFSAEFPKEGPSILRIQQVVRGDSAAYFCASSPPRLQTSSGNTIYFGEGSWLTVV.

The table lists this clonotype with many counts. V gene TRBV28 combines with J gene TRBJ2-6; 9 nucleotides line up with TRBD1. In germline, CDR1 is MDHEN, CDR2 SYDVKM. The CDR3 length is 17 residues. V dropped 6 bases and J dropped 1; count of bases not matched to a gene: 7. The chain's CDR3 is CASSYDRGASGANVLTF. CDR3 coding DNA: TGTGCCAGCAGCTACGACAGGGGGGCGTCTGGGGCCAACGTCCTGACTTTC. The variable domain in full, with the rest retrieved from reference TRBV28 and TRBJ2-6, is DVKVTQSSRYLVKRTGEKVFLECVQDMDHENMFWYRQDPGLGLRLIYFSYDVKMKEKGDIPEGYSVSREKKERFSLILESASTNQTSMYLCASSYDRGASGANVLTFGAGSRLTVL.

This clonotype was observed many times. The chain links TRBV10-2 to TRBJ2-7; 8 bases agree with TRBD2. Trimming cost V 6 bases and J 5 bases; bases outside gene matches: 12. This CDR3 region has 15 residues. Germline V gives CDR1 WSHSY, CDR2 SAAADI. CDR3 nucleotide sequence: TGCGCCAGCAGACTACGGGAGGGCCTCACCAACGAGCAGTACTTC. It yields the protein CASRLREGLTNEQYF.

The genes are TRBV7-6 and TRBJ1-2; 9 bases agree with TRBD1. V gave up 5 bases and J gave up 2 bases; unmatched junction bases: 6. Germline CDR1 SGHVS, CDR2 FNYEAQ. The CDR3 totals 15 residues. CDR3 protein: CASSRTGGRNYGYTF. The CDR3 DNA sequence: TGTGCCAGCAGCCGAACAGGGGGCAGGAACTATGGCTACACCTTC. The whole variable domain, filled in from reference TRBV7-6 and TRBJ1-2, reads GAGVSQSPRYKVTKRGQDVALRCDPISGHVSLYWYRQALGQGPEFLTYFNYEAQQDKSGLPNDRFSAERPEGSISTLTIQRTEQRDSAMYRCASSRTGGRNYGYTFGSGTRLTVV.

This clonotype was observed at least ten times. The CDR3 DNA reads as TGTGCCAGCAGTGAGGGACAGGCGACAGATACGCAGTATTTT. Its translation is CASSEGQATDTQYF. V is TRBV2 and J is TRBJ2-3, with TRBD1 matching 8 bases. V dropped 3 bases and J dropped 3; count of bases not matched to a gene: 2. The CDR3 totals 14 residues. Germline values: CDR1 SNHLY, CDR2 FYNNEI. The full variable domain, its missing parts supplied by reference TRBV2 and TRBJ2-3, is EPEVTQTPSHQVTQMGQEVILRCVPISNHLYFYWYRQILGQKVEFLVSFYNNEISEKSEIFDDQFSVERPDGSNFTLKIRSTKLEDSAMYFCASSEGQATDTQYFGPGTRLTVL.

In its sample, this clonotype was seen many times. This chain uses TRBV18 with TRBJ2-2; D not resolved. The CDR3 is 16 amino acids. The V and J ends lost 2 bases and 1 base respectively, with 11 bases between them. Germline CDR1 KGHSH, CDR2 LQKENI. The CDR3 reads CASSPVAAGNTGELFF. In DNA form, the CDR3 reads TGTGCCAGCTCACCAGTCGCTGCAGGGAACACCGGGGAGCTGTTTTTT. Complete variable domain (other parts from reference TRBV18 and TRBJ2-2): NAGVMQNPRHLVRRRGQEARLRCSPMKGHSHVYWYRQLPEEGLKFMVYLQKENIIDESGMPKERFSAEFPKEGPSILRIQQVVRGDSAAYFCASSPVAAGNTGELFFGEGSRLTVL.

The gene calls are TRBV7-9 and TRBJ2-5; tentative D call: TRBD1 (5 bases). Trimming took off 5 bases at V and 5 bases at J, with 12 bases between the two ends. This CDR3 spans 13 amino acids. Per the germline V gene, CDR1 is SEHNR and CDR2 is FQNEAQ (reference sequence). The CDR3 sequence is CASSPVGAETQYF. The CDR3 DNA is TGTGCCAGCAGCCCCGTAGGGGCGGAGACCCAGTACTTC.